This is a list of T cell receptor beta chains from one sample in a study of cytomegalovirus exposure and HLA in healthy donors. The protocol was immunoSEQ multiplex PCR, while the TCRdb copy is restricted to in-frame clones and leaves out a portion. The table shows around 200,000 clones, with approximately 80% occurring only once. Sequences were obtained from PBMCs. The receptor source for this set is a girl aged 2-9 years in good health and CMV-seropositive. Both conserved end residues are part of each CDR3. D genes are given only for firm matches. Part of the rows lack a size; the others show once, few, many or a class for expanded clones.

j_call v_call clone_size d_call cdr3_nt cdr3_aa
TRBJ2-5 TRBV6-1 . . TGTGCCAGCAGTGGAGAGGGCAGGGGGGCGGAGACCCAGTACTTC CASSGEGRGAETQYF
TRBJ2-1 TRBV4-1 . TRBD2 TGCGCCAGCAGCCGGACTAGCGGGACCCCATTTGACAATGAGCAGTTCTTC CASSRTSGTPFDNEQFF
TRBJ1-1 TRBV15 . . TGTGCCACCACTATGGGGAGCCGTGAAGCTTTCTTT CATTMGSREAFF
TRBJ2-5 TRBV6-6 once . TGTGCCAGCAGTTACTCGGAGGGAAGGGAAGACTCCCAGTACTTC CASSYSEGREDSQYF
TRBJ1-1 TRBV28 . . TGTGCCAGCAGTTTTTCGGGGGGCCAGTCGGCTTTCTTT CASSFSGGQSAFF
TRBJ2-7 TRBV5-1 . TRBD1 TGCGCCAGCAGCTTCTCCATCGACAGGGGAAGTCCCTACGAGCAGTACTTC CASSFSIDRGSPYEQYF
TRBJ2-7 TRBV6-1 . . TGTGCCAGCAGTGAATATCGCAGGGGCTCATACGAGCAGTACTTC CASSEYRRGSYEQYF
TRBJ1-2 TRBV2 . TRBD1 TGTGCCAGCAGTGAATGGACAGGGAATCCCTATGGCTACACCTTC CASSEWTGNPYGYTF
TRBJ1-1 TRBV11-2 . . TGTGCCAGCAGCTTAGATCTACTAGGGGGAGAGTCTGAAGCTTTCTTT CASSLDLLGGESEAFF
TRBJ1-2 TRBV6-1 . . TGTGCCAGCAGTGAATCTTACACCCGGTGGAGAGGCGATGGCTACACCTTC CASSESYTRWRGDGYTF
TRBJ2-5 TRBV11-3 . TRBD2 TGTGCCAGCAGCCCGGGGAGGGCGGAGACCCAGTACTTC CASSPGRAETQYF
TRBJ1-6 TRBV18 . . TGTGCCAGCTCACAAAGACAGGAGCGATCACCCCTCCACTTT CASSQRQERSPLHF
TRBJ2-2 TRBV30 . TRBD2 TGTGCCTCTAGCGGGGGATCCGGGGAGCTGTTTTTT CASSGGSGELFF
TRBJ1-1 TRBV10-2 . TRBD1 TGCGCCAGCAGTCGTTACCGGGACAGGGAGAACACTGAAGCTTTCTTT CASSRYRDRENTEAFF
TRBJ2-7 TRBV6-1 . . TGTGCCAGCAGTGAACGTCCAGGCCCCTACGAGCAGTACTTC CASSERPGPYEQYF
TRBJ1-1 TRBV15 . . TGTGCCACCAGCAGACAAGAGATTCTGAACACTGAAGCTTTCTTT CATSRQEILNTEAFF
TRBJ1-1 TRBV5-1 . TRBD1 TGCGCCAGCAGCTTGAACAGGGGGCTCAACACTGAAGCTTTCTTT CASSLNRGLNTEAFF
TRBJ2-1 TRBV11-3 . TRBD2 TGTGCCAGCAGCCCGGGGACTAGCGCCCATGAGCAGTTCTTC CASSPGTSAHEQFF
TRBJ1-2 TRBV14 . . TGTGCCAGCAGCCCAAGTCGGAGCTGGGTAATCGATGGCTACACCTTC CASSPSRSWVIDGYTF
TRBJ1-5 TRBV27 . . TGTGCCAGCAGTTTAGTTAGCTCTAGACAGCCCCAGCATTTT CASSLVSSRQPQHF
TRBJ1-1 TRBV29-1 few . TGCATAGGGGTACGGAACACTGAAGCTTTCTTT CIGVRNTEAFF
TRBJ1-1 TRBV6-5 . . TGTGCCAGCAGCCTCTCCGTGTCAGGGGAGTTTGAAGCTTTCTTT CASSLSVSGEFEAFF
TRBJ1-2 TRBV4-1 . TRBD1 TGCGCCAGCACCTACCTAGGACAGGGGGCGAACTATGGCTACACCTTC CASTYLGQGANYGYTF
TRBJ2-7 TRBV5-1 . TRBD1 TGCGCCAGCAGCCTCACAGGACAGGGGCGAGGTTCAGGGCAGTACTTC CASSLTGQGRGSGQYF
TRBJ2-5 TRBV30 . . TGTGCCTGGAGTGTCGGGGAGACCCAGTACTTC CAWSVGETQYF
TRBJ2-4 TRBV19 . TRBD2 TGTGCCAGTAGGCTAGCGGGAGACATTCAGTACTTC CASRLAGDIQYF
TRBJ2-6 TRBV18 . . TGTGCCAGCTCACTCGACAGGTATCCCTCTGGGGCCAACGTCCTGACTTTC CASSLDRYPSGANVLTF
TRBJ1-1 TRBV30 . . TGTGCCTGGACCCCGGGGGGGGAAGCTTTCTTT CAWTPGGEAFF
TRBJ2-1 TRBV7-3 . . TGTGCCAGCAGCCCCCGGGGGAGGAGCAGTCTCAATGAGCAGTTCTTC CASSPRGRSSLNEQFF
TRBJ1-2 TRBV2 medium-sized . TGTGCCAGCAAGGGGGATGACTCCGGGGGCTACACCTTC CASKGDDSGGYTF
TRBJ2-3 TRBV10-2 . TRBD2 TGCGCCAGCAGGCGACTAGCGGGAGGGCCCAGCACAGATACGCAGTATTTT CASRRLAGGPSTDTQYF
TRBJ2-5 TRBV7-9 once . TGTGCCAGCAGCCCCCGGACTAACCAAGAGACCCAGTACTTC CASSPRTNQETQYF
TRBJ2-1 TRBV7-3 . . TGTGCCAGCAGCCCCTATAGACAGGCTACCAATGAGCAGTTCTTC CASSPYRQATNEQFF
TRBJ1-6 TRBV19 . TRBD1 TGTGCCGGCGAACGGGACAGGGGGTACTCCTTCTCCTATAATTCACCCCTCCACTTT CAGERDRGYSFSYNSPLHF
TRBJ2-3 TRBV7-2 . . TGTGCCAGCAGCTTAGAAATGACGGGGGATACGCAGTATTTT CASSLEMTGDTQYF
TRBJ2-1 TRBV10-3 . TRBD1 TGTGCCACCAGGTCGCAGGGGGCCTACAATGAGCAGTTCTTC CATRSQGAYNEQFF
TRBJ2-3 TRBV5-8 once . TGTGCCAGCAGATTCGACCTCCAAGCGGTTAGCACAGATACGCAGTATTTT CASRFDLQAVSTDTQYF
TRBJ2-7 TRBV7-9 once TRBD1 TGTGCCAGCAGCTTAGACACAGGGGCCACGGCCTACTACGAGCAGTACTTC CASSLDTGATAYYEQYF
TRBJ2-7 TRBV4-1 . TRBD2 TGCGCCAGCAGCCTAGGGACTAGCGTCTCCTACGAGCAGTACTTC CASSLGTSVSYEQYF
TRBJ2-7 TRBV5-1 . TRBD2 TGCGCCAGCAGCTCTAGGACTAGCGGGAGCCGGTACTTC CASSSRTSGSRYF
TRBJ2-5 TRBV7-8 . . TGTGCCAGCAGCTTAGCTGGATGGCGGGACCAGTACTTC CASSLAGWRDQYF
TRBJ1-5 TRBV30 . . TGTGCCTGGAGTGTAGTTTCGTCAGGCAATCAGCCCCAGCATTTT CAWSVVSSGNQPQHF
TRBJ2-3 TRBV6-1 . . TGTGCCAGCAGTGAAGCTGGGAGCGGGAGCACAGATACGCAGTATTTT CASSEAGSGSTDTQYF
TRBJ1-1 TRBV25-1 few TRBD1 TGTGCCAGCAGTAAGGTCCGGACAGGGAACACTGAAGCTTTCTTT CASSKVRTGNTEAFF
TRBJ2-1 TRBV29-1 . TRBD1 TGCAGCGACAGGGGAATTTACAATGAGCAGTTCTTC CSDRGIYNEQFF
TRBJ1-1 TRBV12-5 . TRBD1 TGTGCTAGTGGTTGGAAACCGGGACAGGGTAACACTGAAGCTTTCTTT CASGWKPGQGNTEAFF
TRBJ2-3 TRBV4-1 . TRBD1 TGCGCCAGCAGCCAGTTAGGGGACAGAGATACGCAGTATTTT CASSQLGDRDTQYF
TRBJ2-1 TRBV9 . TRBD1 TGTGCCAGCAGCGCCCACAACAGGGGGGATGAGCAGTTCTTC CASSAHNRGDEQFF
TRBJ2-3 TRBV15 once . TGTGCCACCAGCAGAGTCGAACCTGGCAGGTTCACAGATACGCAGTATTTT CATSRVEPGRFTDTQYF
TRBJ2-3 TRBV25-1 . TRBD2 TGTGCCAGCAGTCCCCGGGCTAGCGGTAGCACAGATACGCAGTATTTT CASSPRASGSTDTQYF
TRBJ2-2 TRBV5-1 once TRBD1 TGCGCCAGCAGCTTGGAGAGGGCAGGGGGTACCGGGGAGCTGTTTTTT CASSLERAGGTGELFF
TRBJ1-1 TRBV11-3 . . TGTGCCAGCAGCTTAATTATGAACACTGAAGCTTTCTTT CASSLIMNTEAFF
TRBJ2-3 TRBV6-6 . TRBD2 TGTGCCAGCAGCGGGAGGCGAGATACGCAGTATTTT CASSGRRDTQYF
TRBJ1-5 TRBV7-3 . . TGTGCCAGCAGCTTAGACAGGATCAATCAGCCCCAGCATTTT CASSLDRINQPQHF